This entry concerns a single T cell receptor beta chain. Its antigen is undetermined. The method was immunoSEQ multiplex PCR; TCRdb's version includes in-frame clones alone and lacks a portion of them. The table has 130,000 to 150,000 clones, roughly 87% seen once. This specimen belongs to a study of T cell responses to AZD1222 COVID-19 vaccine. The study, taken as a whole, reports: Among spike-specific TCRs, nearly half reportedly target unmutated variant regions. The repertoires were collected only after the peak T cell response. The sample set comprised mostly white British donors with more females, and clonal diversity was possibly underestimated.

V was trimmed by 2 bases and J by 8 bases, leaving 12 bases between them. Germline V gene data show CDR1 as LNHDA and CDR2 as SQIVND (reference sequence). The CDR3 covers 13 residues. The sequence derives from an adult who received the AZD1222 COVID-19 vaccine. The input for sequencing was peripheral blood, taken 28 days after the second AZD1222 dose. The chain employs TRBV19 and TRBJ1-1; D gene ambiguous. In DNA, the CDR3 is TGTGCCAGTAGTATACCCGGTTCAACGGAAGCTTTCTTT. This translates into CASSIPGSTEAFF.